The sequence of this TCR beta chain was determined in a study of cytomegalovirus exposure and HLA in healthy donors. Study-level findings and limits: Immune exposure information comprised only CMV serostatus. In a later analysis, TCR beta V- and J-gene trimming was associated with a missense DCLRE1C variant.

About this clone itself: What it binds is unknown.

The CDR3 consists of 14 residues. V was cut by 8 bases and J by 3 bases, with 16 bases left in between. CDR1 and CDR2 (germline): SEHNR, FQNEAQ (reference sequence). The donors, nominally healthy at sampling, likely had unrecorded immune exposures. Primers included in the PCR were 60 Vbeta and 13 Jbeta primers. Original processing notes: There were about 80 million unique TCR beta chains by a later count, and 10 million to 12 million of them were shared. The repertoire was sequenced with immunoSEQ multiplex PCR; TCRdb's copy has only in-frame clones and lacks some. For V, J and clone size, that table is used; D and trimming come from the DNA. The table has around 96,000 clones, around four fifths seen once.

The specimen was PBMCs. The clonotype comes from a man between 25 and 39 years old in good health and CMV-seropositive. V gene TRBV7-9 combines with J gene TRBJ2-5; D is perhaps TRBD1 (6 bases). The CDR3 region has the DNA TGTGCCAGCCGATCGACAGGTTGGGAAGAGACCCAGTACTTC. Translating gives CASRSTGWEETQYF.